This T cell receptor beta chain came from a study of low-dose radiotherapy and immunotherapy resistance in tumors. The time point here: before trial treatment. Treatment combined nivolumab, ipilimumab, aspirin, low-dose cyclophosphamide and low-dose radiotherapy in a dose-escalation trial. This clonotype has ten or more counts. Germline V gene data show CDR1 as SGHRS and CDR2 as YFSETQ. This CDR3 spans 15 amino acids. Trimming cost V 1 base and J 1 base, with 9 bases left between them. Primers used for first-strand cDNA, a TRAV- and TRBV-specific set, covered both alpha and beta chains. PCR amplification of the TCRs was performed with Phusion for 20 to 25 PCR cycles, and it relied on a constant-region primer together with a V-primer adapter. With in vitro transcription, the isolated mRNA was amplified. MiXCR, run by TCRdb on the reads, gives a single entry per CDR3 protein. The table shows around 79,000 distinct CDR3 sequences, with under 20% occurring only once.

The sequence was collected from a male donor with prostate cancer. The sample here was PBMCs, taken before treatment. The chain recombines TRBV5-1 with TRBJ1-5, with unresolved D. The CDR3 nucleotides are TGCGCCAGCAGCTTGATCCCTGGGAGCAATCAGCCCCAGCATTTT. It codes for CASSLIPGSNQPQHF.